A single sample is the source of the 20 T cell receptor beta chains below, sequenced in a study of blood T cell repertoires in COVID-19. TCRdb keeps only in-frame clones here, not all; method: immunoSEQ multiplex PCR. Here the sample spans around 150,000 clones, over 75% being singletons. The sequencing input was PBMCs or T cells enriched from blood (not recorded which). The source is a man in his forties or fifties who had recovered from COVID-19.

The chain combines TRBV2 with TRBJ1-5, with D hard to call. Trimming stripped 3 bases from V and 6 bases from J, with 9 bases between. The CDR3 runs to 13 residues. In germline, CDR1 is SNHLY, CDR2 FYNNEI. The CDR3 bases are TGTGCCAGCAGTGACGAGGAATCTCAGCCCCAGCATTTT. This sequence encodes CASSDEESQPQHF.

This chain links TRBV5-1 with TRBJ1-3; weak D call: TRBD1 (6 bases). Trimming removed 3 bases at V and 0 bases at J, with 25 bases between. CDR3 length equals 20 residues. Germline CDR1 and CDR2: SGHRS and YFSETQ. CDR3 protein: CASSSLWSRQDGNSGNTIYF. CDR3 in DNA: TGCGCCAGCAGCTCTTTGTGGAGTAGACAGGACGGTAACTCTGGAAACACCATATATTTT. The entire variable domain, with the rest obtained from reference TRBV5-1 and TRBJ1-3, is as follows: KAGVTQTPRYLIKTRGQQVTLSCSPISGHRSVSWYQQTPGQGLQFLFEYFSETQRNKGNFPGRFSGRQFSNSRSEMNVSTLELGDSALYLCASSSLWSRQDGNSGNTIYFGEGSWLTVV.

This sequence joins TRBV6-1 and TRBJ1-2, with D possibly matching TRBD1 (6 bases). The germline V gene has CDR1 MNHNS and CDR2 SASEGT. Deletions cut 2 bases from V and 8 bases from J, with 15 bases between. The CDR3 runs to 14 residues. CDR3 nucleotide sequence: TGTGCCAGCAGTGAACACAGCGGACAGAGCGGCTACACCTTC. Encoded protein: CASSEHSGQSGYTF.

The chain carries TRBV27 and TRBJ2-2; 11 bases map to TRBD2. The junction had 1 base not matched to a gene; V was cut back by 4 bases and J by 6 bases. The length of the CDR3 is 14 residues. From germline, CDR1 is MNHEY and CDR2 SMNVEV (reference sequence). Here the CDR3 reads CASSSGLAAGELFF. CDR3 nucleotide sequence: TGTGCCAGCAGTTCGGGACTAGCGGCCGGGGAGCTGTTTTTT.

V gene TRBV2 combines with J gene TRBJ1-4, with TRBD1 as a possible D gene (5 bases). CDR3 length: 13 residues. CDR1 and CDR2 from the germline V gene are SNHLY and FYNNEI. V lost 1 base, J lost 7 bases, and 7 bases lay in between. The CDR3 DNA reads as TGTGCCAGCAGTGAAGGGGGCGGTGAAAAACTGTTTTTT. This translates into CASSEGGGEKLFF.

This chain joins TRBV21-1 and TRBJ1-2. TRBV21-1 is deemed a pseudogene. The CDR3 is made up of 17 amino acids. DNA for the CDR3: TGTGCCAGCAGCAAACTGAAGAGGCTGGGAGGGAGTTATGGCTACACCTTC. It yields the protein CASSKLKRLGGSYGYTF.

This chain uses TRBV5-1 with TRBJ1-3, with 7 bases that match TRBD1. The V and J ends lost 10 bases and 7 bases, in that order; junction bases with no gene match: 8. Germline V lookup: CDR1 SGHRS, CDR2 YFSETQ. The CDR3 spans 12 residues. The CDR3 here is CAPTGVGNTIYF. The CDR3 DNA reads TGCGCCCCCACAGGGGTTGGGAACACCATATATTTT.

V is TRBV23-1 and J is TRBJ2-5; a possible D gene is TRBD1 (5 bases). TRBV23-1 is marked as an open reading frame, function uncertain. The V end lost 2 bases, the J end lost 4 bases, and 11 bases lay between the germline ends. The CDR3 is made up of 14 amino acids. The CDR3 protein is CASSQPQGLETQYF. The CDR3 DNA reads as TGCGCCAGCAGTCAACCCCAGGGATTAGAGACCCAGTACTTC.

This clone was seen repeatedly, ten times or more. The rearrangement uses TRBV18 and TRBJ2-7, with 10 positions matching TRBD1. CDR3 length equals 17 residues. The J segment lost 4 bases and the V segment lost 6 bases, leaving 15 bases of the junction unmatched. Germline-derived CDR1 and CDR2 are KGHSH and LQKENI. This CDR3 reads CASSPLTRTGGVYEQYF. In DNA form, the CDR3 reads TGTGCCAGCTCCCCTCTTACTCGGACAGGGGGGGTTTACGAGCAGTACTTC.

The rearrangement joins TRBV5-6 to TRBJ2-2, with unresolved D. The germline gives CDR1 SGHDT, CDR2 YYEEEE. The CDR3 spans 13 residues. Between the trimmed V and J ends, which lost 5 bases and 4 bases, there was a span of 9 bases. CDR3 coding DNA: TGTGCCAGCAGTTATCTAGGCACCGGGGAGCTGTTTTTT. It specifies CASSYLGTGELFF.

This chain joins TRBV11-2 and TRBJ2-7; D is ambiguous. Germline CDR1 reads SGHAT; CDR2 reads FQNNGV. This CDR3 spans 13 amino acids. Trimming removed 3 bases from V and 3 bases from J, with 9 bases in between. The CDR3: CASSLAADYEQYF. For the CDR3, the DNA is TGTGCCAGCAGCTTGGCGGCAGACTACGAGCAGTACTTC.

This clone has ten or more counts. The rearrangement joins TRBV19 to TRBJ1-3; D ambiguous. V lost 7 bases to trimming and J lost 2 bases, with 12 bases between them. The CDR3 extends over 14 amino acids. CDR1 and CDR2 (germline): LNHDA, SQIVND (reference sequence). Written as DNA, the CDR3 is TGTGCCAGTACCCCCCCGGTTGCTGGAAACACCATATATTTT. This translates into CASTPPVAGNTIYF. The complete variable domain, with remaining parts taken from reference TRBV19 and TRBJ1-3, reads DGGITQSPKYLFRKEGQNVTLSCEQNLNHDAMYWYRQDPGQGLRLIYYSQIVNDFQKGDIAEGYSVSREKKESFPLTVTSAQKNPTAFYLCASTPPVAGNTIYFGEGSWLTVV.

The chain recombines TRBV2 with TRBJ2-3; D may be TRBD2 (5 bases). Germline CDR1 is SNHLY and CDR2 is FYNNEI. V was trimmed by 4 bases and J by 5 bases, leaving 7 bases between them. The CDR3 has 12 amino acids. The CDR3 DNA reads TGTGCCAGCAGTGTGGGGAGAGATACGCAGTATTTT. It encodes CASSVGRDTQYF.

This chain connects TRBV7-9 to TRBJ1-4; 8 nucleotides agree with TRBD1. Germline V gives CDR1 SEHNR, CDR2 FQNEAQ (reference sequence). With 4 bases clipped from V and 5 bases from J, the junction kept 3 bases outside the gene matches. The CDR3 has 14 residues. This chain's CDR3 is CASSWDRSNEKLFF. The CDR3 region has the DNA TGTGCCAGCAGCTGGGACAGGAGCAATGAAAAACTGTTTTTT.

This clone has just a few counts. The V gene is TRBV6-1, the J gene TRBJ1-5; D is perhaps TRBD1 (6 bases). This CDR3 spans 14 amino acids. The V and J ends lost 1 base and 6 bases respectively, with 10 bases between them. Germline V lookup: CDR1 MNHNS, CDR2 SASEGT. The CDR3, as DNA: TGTGCCAGCAGTGAAGGGGCAGGGGTTCAGCCCCAGCATTTT. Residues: CASSEGAGVQPQHF.

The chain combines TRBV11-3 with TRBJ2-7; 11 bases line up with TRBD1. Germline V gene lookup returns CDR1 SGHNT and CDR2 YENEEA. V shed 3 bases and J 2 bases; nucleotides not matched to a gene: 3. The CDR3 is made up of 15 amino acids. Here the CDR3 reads CASSFGTGGTYEQYF. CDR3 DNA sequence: TGTGCCAGCAGCTTCGGGACAGGGGGGACCTACGAGCAGTACTTC.

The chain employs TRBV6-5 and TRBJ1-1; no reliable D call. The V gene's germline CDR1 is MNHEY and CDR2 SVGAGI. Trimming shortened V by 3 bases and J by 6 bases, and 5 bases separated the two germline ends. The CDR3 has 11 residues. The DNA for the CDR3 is TGTGCCAGCAGTTATGGCTCTGAAGCTTTCTTT. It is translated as CASSYGSEAFF.

The CDR3 DNA follows: TGTGCCAGCAGCCCACTAATCCGGGGGGGGGCCAACGTCCTGACTTTC. Encoded protein: CASSPLIRGGANVLTF. V usage is TRBV3-1 (or the pseudogene TRBV3-2) and J usage is TRBJ2-6, with D tentatively TRBD2 (6 bases). This CDR3 has 16 amino acids. Germline-derived CDR1 and CDR2 are LGHDT and YNNKEL (reference sequence). V shed 4 bases and J shed 4 bases, with 14 bases lying between them.

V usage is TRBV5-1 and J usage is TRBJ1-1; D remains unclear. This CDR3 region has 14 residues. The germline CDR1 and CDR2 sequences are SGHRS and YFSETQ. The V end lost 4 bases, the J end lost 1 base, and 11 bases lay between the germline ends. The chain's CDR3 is CASSPLTANTEAFF. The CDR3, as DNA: TGCGCCAGCAGCCCACTTACAGCGAACACTGAAGCTTTCTTT.

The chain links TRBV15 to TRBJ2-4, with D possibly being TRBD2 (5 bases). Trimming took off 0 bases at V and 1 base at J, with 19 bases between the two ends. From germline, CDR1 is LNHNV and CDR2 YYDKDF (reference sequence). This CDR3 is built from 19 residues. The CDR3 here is CATSRDTGSFGRAKNIQYF. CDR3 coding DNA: TGTGCCACCAGCAGAGACACGGGATCTTTTGGACGGGCCAAAAACATTCAGTACTTC.